This is a list of T cell receptor beta chains from one sample in a study of PD-1 blockade in mismatch repair-deficient tumors. Libraries were prepared by immunoSEQ multiplex PCR; TCRdb keeps only in-frame clonotypes and omits some of them. The sample lists more than 90,000 clones, 70% to 80% occurring once. The sample consisted of peripheral blood, taken 60 weeks after starting pembrolizumab. The source is an adult with mismatch repair-deficient cancer. Each CDR3 is given with its conserved first and last residue. Each record gives: V gene, CDR3 length, CDR3 protein.

>TRBV5-4|13
CASSLSGAWEQYF
>TRBV12-5|12
CASGLERVSSDF
>TRBV2|14
CASSVGQGAGGYTF
>TRBV7-3|16
CASSSGTRPLNNEQFF
>TRBV7-9|16
CASSLARGQGHGEQYF
>TRBV11-2|18
CASSSWTSGRGSYNEQFF
>TRBV10-3|14
CAITDGSGSDEQFF
>TRBV5-1|16
CASSLEGSGSSYEQYF
>TRBV7-3|16
CASSLGPGLAGNEQFF
>TRBV11-1|15
CASRPPGTGDNEQFF